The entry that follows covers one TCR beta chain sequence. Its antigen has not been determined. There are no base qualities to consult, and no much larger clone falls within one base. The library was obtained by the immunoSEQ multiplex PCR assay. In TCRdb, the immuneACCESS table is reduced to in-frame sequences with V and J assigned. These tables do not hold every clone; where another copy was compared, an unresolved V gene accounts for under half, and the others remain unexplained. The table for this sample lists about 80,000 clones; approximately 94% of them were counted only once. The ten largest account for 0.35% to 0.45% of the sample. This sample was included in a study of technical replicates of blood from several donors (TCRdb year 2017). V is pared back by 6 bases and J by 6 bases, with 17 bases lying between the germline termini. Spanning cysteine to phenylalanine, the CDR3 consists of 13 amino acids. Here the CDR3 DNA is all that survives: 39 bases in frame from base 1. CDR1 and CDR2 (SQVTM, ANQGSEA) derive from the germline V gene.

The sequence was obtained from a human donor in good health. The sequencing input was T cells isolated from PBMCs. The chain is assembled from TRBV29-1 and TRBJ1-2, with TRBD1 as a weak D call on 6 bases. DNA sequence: TGCAGCGTCCCGAGGCGGGGGGCAGATGGCTACACCTTC. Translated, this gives CSVPRRGADGYTF.